What follows describes a single T cell receptor (beta chain). The source of the sample is a study of blood T cell repertoires in COVID-19. Study overall: Whether acute or convalescent, the COVID-19 samples came from the United States, Italy and Spain. PBMCs, B-cell-depleted T cells, or T cells provided the cDNA or gDNA that made up the material.

In the original analysis: Estimation of nucleated cell counts was performed using reference gene primer amplification. Measured with immunoSEQ multiplex PCR; TCRdb has only the in-frame clones, and not every one. V and J calls and clone size are copied from that table; D and trimming were computed from the DNA. Of over 200,000 clones listed, 85% to 90% are singletons. Unmatched junction bases numbered 11, after V lost 4 bases and J lost 4 bases. CDR3 length: 16 residues. The germline V gene has CDR1 SGHAT and CDR2 FQNNGV. J is TRBJ2-7 and V is TRBV11-2, with 9 bases that match TRBD1. This TCR was sampled from a woman in her thirties or forties who had recovered from COVID-19. Material for sequencing was peripheral blood. DNA for the CDR3: TGTGCCAGCAGCTCACCGGGGGGACAGGGCTTTTACGAGCAGTACTTC. It specifies CASSSPGGQGFYEQYF.